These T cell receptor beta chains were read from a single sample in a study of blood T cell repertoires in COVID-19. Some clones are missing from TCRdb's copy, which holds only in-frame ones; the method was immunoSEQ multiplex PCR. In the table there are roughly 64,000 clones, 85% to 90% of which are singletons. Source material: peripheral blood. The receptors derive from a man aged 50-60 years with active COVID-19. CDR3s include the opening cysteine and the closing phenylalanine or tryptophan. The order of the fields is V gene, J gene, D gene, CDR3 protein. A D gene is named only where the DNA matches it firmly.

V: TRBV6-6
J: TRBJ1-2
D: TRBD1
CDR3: CASSPRGQLYGYTF

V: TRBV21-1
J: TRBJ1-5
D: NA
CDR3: CASSAQGYNQPQHF

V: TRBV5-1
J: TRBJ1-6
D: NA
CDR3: CASQALGQSSYNSPLHF

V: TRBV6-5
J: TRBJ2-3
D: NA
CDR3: CASSYSRVDTQYF

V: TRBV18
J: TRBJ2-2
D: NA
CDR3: CASSPFGDTGELFF

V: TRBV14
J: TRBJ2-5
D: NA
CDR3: CASSQGGGAETQYF

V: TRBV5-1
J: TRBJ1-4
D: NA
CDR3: CASSLEQATNEKLFF

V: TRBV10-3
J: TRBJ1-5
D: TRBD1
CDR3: CAINARGRDQPQHF

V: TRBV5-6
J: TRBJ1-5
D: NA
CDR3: CASSLSGSPYQPQHF

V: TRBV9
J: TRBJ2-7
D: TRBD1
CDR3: CASSVGQGAYEQYF

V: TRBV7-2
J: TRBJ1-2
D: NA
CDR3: CASSLPETRGYGYTF

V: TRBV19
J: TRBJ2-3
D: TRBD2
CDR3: CASRVAGVDTQYF

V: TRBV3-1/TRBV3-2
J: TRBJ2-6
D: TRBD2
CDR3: CASSQGLGQVSGGSGANVLTF

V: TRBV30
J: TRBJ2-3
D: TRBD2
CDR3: CAWSLLGLAGYNTQYF

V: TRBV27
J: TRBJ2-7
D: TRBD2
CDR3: CASSSHRGRGTSGSYEQYF

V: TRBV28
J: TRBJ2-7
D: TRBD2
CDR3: CASSLAGGPYEQYF

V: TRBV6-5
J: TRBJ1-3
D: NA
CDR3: CATVQNVGNTIYF

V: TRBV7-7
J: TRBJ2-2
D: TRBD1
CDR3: CASSLGTGANTGELFF

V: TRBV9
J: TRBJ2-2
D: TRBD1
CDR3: CASSVTRGPDTGELFF

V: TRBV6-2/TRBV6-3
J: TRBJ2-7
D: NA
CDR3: CASSSEEGDRPEQYF

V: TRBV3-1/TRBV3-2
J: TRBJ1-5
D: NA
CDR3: CASSQDRGGDQPQHF

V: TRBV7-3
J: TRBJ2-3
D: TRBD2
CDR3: CASSKTSGGTDTQYF

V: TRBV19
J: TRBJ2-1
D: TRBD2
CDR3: CASRPSGSYNEQFF

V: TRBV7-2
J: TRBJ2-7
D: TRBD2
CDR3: CASSFDSGTSSYEQYF

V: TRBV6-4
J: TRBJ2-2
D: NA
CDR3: CASSFRLEANTGELFF

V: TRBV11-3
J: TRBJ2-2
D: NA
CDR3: CASSLDPVVGGAGELFF

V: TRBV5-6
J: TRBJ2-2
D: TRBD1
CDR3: CASSWDSLGGELFF

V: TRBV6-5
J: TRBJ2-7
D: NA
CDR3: CASSYLPSAYEQYF

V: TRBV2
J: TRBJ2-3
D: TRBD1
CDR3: CASRLRTGASTDTQYF

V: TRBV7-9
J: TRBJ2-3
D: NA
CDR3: CASRPLGRGTDTQYF

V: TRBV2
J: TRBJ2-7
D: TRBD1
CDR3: CASSEPLTGDYEQYF

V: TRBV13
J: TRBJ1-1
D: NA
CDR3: CASSSTRKAFF

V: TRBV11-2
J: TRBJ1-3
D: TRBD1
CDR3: CASSTGGQGSGNTIYF

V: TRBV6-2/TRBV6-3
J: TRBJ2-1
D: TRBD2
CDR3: CASSPGLAGGADYNEQFF

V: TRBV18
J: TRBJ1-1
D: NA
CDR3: CASSQNYGGNAEAFF

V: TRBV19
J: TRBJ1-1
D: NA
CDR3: CASTYEDYMNTEAFF

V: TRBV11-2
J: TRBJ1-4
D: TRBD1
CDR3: CASSSGGGGTNEKLFF

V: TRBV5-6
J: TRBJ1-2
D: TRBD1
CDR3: CASSLDGTGGHYGYTF

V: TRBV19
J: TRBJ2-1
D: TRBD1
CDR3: CASTIGQGVISYNEQFF

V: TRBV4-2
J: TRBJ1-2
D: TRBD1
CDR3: CASSKETGNPYGYTF

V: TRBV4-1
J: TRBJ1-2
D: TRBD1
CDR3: CASSQGAGGNYGYTF

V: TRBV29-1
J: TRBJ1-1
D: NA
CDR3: CSVDPHGGRTEAFF

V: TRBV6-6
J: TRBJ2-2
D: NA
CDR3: CASSHDSRNTGELFF

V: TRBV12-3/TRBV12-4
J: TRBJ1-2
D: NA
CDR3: CASSLEGGAGYTF

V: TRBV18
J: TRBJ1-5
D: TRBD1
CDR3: CASSPYRGLRQAQHF

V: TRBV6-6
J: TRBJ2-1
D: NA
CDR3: CASTSPRGAQDEQFF

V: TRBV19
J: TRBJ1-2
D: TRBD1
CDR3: CASSPPRGRSNYGYTF

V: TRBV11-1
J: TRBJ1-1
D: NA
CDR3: CASSLQGRTEAFF

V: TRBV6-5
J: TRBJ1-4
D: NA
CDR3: CASSYSRRDEKLFF

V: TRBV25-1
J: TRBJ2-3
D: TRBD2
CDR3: CASSEGTSGIGTDTQYF

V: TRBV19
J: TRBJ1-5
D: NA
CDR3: CASNDRYSNQPQHF

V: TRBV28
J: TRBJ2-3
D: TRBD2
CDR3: CASNPKLAALTDTQYF

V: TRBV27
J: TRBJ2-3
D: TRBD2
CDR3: CASSKEAGGPGDTQYF